The 11 T cell receptor beta chains below were found in one sample sequenced in a study of tumor-infiltrating lymphocytes in primary liver carcinoma. Scientists recovered RNA and DNA together from around 18-30 mg of unsorted bulk tissue. A primer in the constant region served to generate TCR beta cDNA from approximately 460 ng of total RNA. Three-round nested multiplex PCR performed with slightly modified ARM-PCR produced the TCR beta libraries. Rounds one and two of PCR, each of 10 cycles, were primed with TRBV1-TRBV30 forward primers and a C-beta reverse primer. TCRdb re-called the multiplex PCR reads with MiXCR, one entry per CDR3 protein. The sample shows around 35,000 distinct CDR3 sequences, roughly 80% of them seen only once. The source material was tumor-adjacent normal liver tissue. Receptor source: a man aged 35-49 years with primary liver carcinoma and hepatitis B virus infection.

For this clonotype: A junction boundary mismatches the germline segment, possibly from a read error. V gene TRBV4-1 combines with J gene TRBJ2-1; D gene ambiguous. This CDR3 has 15 amino acids. The V gene's germline CDR1 is MGHRA and CDR2 YSYEKL. The CDR3 here is CASSQGEGFIDEQFF. The CDR3 nucleotides are TGCGCCAGTAGCCAAGGAGAAGGGTTCATCGATGAGCAGTTCTTC.

With regard to this clonotype: An end of the junction does not agree with germline; a read error may underlie this. J is TRBJ1-5 and V is TRBV11-2, with a tentative D call TRBD1 (6 bases). Germline CDR1 SGHAT, CDR2 FQNNGV. The CDR3 spans 17 residues. The CDR3 protein is CASSFVGVTGNNQPQHF. The CDR3 DNA reads TGTGCCAGCAGCTTTGTAGGGGTAACAGGGAACAATCAGCCCCAACATTTT.

With respect to this clonotype: The conserved phenylalanine or tryptophan is not found at the CDR3 terminus, so this likely reflects a read error. This rearrangement joins TRBV4-1 to TRBJ2-3; 14 positions match TRBD2. The length of the CDR3 is 18 residues. The V and J ends lost 1 base and 4 bases, in that order; junction bases with no gene match: 7. Germline values: CDR1 MGHRA, CDR2 YSYEKL. The chain's CDR3 is CASSQGGGLAGGPDTQYL. CDR3 nucleotide sequence: TGCGCCAGCAGCCAAGGGGGAGGACTAGCGGGAGGCCCAGATACGCAGTATTTG.

Many counts were recorded for this clonotype. The V and J genes are TRBV2 and TRBJ1-4; possible D gene TRBD1, 6 bases. Deletions cut 1 base from V and 11 bases from J, with 11 bases between. The CDR3 contains 13 residues. Germline V gives CDR1 SNHLY, CDR2 FYNNEI. Here the CDR3 reads CASSEVGAGKLFF. CDR3 nucleotides: TGTGCCAGCAGTGAAGTGGGGGCGGGTAAACTGTTTTTT. The whole variable domain, remainder taken from reference TRBV2 and TRBJ1-4, is EPEVTQTPSHQVTQMGQEVILRCVPISNHLYFYWYRQILGQKVEFLVSFYNNEISEKSEIFDDQFSVERPDGSNFTLKIRSTKLEDSAMYFCASSEVGAGKLFFGSGTQLSVL.

The J gene is TRBJ2-5, the V gene TRBV29-1; D not resolved. V shed 0 bases and J shed 5 bases, with 13 bases lying between them. The CDR3 covers 14 residues. Germline loops: CDR1 SQVTM, CDR2 ANQGSEA. The CDR3 spells CSVEDGMPHETQYF. DNA of the CDR3: TGCAGCGTTGAAGATGGGATGCCCCACGAGACCCAGTACTTC.

Remarks on this clonotype: This clone may be a read error of a much larger clone one base away. V is TRBV25-1 and J is TRBJ2-6, with D unresolved. The CDR3 is 15 amino acids. Germline CDR1 and CDR2: MGHDK and SYGVNS. With 8 bases removed from V and 2 bases from J, the gap between germline ends came to 13 bases. The CDR3: CASGKEAAGANVLTF. DNA for the CDR3: TGTGCCAGCGGTAAAGAGGCAGCTGGGGCCAACGTCCTGACTTTC.

With regard to this clonotype: The conserved final phenylalanine or tryptophan is absent from the CDR3, which likely points to a read error. This chain connects TRBV11-2 to TRBJ2-3; D uncertain. The CDR3 sequence is 16 residues long. The germline V gene encodes CDR1 SGHAT and CDR2 FQNNGV. CDR3 in amino acids: CASSRRSTENTDAQYS. CDR3 nucleotides: TGTGCCAGCAGCAGAAGAAGTACAGAGAACACAGATGCGCAGTATTCT.

About this clonotype itself: Sequence at one end of the junction differs from germline and may be a read error. This rearrangement joins TRBV29-1 to TRBJ1-2; perhaps TRBD1 as D (6 bases). This CDR3 comprises 13 residues. Germline-derived CDR1 and CDR2 are SQVTM and ANQGSEA. For the CDR3, the DNA is TGCAGCGCTGTGGCAGGGGCTAACTATGGCCACACCTTC. It codes for CSAVAGANYGHTF.

The table lists this clonotype with a count of one. At one end the junction does not follow the germline gene, possibly because of a read error. V usage is TRBV28 and J usage is TRBJ2-7; D is uncertain. Germline V gene sequence: CDR1 MDHEN, CDR2 SYDVKM. The CDR3 spans 15 residues. The DNA of the CDR3 is TGTGCCAGCAGTTTATCCGGAATAGGCATCCACGAACAGTACTTC. Its translation is CASSLSGIGIHEQYF.

As regards this clonotype: The junction does not match germline at one end; this may be a read error. The gene calls are TRBV11-2 and TRBJ1-6; 7 bases fit TRBD1. This CDR3 comprises 16 residues. Germline V lookup: CDR1 SGHAT, CDR2 FQNNGV. The CDR3 DNA reads as TGTGTCAGCAGCTTAGGGGACAGCTGCCATAATTCACCCCTCCACTTT. It translates to CVSSLGDSCHNSPLHF.

With regard to this clonotype: Compared with germline, one end of the junction differs, possibly owing to a read error. This sequence joins TRBV6-1 and TRBJ1-5; possibly TRBD1 for D (6 bases). CDR1 is MNHNS, CDR2 SASEGT, per germline. The CDR3 spans 15 residues. CDR3 sequence reads: CVSSEAGHPNQLQHF. CDR3 in DNA: TGTGTCAGCAGTGAAGCGGGACACCCTAATCAGCTCCAGCATTTT.